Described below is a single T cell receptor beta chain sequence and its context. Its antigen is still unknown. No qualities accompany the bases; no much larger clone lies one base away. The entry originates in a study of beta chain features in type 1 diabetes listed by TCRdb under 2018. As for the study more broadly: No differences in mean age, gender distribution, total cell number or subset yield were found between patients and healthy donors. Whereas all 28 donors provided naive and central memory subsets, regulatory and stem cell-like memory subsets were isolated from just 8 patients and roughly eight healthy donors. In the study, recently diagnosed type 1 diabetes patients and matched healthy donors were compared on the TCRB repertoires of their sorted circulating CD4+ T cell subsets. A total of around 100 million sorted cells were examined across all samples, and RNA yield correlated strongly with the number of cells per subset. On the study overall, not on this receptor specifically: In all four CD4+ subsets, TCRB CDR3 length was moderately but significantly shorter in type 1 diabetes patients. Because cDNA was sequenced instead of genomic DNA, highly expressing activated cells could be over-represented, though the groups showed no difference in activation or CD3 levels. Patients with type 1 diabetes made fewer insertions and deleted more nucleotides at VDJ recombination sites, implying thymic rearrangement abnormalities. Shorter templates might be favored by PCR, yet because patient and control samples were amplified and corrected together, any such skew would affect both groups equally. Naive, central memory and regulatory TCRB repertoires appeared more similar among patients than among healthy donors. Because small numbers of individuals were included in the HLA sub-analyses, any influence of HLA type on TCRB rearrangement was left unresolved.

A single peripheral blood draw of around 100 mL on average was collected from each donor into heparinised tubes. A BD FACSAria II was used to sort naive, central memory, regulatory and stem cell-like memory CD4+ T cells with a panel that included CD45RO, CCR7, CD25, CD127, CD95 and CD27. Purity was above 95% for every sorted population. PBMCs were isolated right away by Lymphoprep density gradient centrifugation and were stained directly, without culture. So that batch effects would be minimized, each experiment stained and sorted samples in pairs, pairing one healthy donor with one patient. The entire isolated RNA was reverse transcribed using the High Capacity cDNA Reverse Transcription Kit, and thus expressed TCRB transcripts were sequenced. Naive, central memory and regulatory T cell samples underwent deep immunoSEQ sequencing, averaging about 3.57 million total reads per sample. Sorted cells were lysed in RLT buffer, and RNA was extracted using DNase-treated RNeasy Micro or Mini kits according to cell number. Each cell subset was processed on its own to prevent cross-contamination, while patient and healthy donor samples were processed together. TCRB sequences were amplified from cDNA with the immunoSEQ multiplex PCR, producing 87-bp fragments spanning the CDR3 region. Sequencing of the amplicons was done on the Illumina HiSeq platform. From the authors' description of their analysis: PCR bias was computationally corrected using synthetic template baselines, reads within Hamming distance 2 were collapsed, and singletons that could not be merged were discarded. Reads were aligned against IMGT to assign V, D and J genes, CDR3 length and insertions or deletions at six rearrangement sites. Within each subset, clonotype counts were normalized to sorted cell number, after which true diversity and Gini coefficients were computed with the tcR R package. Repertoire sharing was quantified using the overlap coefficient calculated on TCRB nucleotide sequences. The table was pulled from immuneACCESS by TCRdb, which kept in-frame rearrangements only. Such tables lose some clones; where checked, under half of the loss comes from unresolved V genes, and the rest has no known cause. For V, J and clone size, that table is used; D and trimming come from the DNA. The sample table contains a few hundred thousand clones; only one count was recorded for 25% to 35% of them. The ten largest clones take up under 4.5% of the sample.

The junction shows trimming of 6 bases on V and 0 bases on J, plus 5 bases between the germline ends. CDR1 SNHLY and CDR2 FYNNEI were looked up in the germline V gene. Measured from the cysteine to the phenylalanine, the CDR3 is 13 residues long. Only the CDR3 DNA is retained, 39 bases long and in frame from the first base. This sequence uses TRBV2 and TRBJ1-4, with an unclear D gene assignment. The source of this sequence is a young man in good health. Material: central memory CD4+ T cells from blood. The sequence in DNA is TGTGCCAGCAGGGATGCAACTAATGAAAAACTGTTTTTT. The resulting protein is CASRDATNEKLFF.